The 2 T cell receptor beta chains in this list originate from one sample, sequenced in a study of regulatory T cells in long-lasting Graves disease. Time point: newly diagnosed GD, antithyroid drugs for less than 3 months. Preparation of the TCR library used RNA extracted from PBMCs. Arm-PCR of CDR3 regions and iRepertoire HTBI primers were used to build TCR beta libraries. TCRdb reprocessed the multiplex PCR reads with MiXCR, giving one entry per CDR3 protein. The repertoire includes under 450,000 distinct CDR3 sequences, 15% to 20% of them detected once, and 20% to 25% sits in the top ten. In addition, the sample was reused for a study of T cells in Graves' hyperthyroidism and ophthalmopathy.

The sample here was peripheral blood mononuclear cells (PBMCs), taken at new diagnosis, from a patient treated with antithyroid drugs. The source is a woman under 30 with Graves disease.

This clonotype has only a few counts. The J gene is TRBJ1-1, the V gene TRBV4-2; D is ambiguous. From germline, CDR1 is LGHNA and CDR2 YNFKEQ. The CDR3 contains 15 residues. Trimming cost V 0 bases and J 8 bases, with 16 bases left between them. The CDR3 protein is CASSQDLGHGNEAFF. CDR3 in DNA: TGTGCCAGCAGCCAAGATTTGGGCCACGGGAACGAAGCTTTCTTT.

This clonotype was recorded many times. The chain joins TRBV20-1 to TRBJ1-3, with 7 nucleotides matching TRBD1. Trimming cost V 6 bases and J 7 bases; bases outside gene matches: 21. Germline loops: CDR1 DFQATT, CDR2 SNEGSKA (reference sequence). The CDR3 extends over 17 amino acids. The CDR3 reads CSARPTPDRVYWNTIYF. CDR3 in DNA: TGCAGTGCGAGACCAACCCCCGACAGGGTATATTGGAACACCATATATTTT.